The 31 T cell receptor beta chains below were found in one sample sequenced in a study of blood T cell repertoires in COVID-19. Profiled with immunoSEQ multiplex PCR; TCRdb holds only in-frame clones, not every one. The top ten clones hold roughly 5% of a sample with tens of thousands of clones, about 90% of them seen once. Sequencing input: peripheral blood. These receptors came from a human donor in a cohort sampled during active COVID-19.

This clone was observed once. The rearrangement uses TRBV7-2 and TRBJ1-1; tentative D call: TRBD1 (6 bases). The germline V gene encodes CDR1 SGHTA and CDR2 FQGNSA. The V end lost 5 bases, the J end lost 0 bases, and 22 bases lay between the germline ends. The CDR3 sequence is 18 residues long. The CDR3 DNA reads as TGTGCCAGCAGCCACCCTTCGGGGGGCGTCTTCCTGAACACTGAAGCTTTCTTT. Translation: CASSHPSGGVFLNTEAFF.

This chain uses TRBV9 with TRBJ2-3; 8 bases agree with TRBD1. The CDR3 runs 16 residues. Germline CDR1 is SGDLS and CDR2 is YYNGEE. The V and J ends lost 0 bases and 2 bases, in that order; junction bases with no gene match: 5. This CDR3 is CASSVGQGAPTDTQYF. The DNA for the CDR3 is TGTGCCAGCAGCGTAGGGCAGGGGGCCCCCACAGATACGCAGTATTTT.

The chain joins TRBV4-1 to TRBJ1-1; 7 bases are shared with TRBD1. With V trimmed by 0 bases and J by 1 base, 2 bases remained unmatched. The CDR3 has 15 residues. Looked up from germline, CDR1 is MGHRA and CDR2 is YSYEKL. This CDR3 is CASSQEQGSNTEAFF. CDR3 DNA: TGCGCCAGCAGCCAAGAACAGGGGTCGAACACTGAAGCTTTCTTT.

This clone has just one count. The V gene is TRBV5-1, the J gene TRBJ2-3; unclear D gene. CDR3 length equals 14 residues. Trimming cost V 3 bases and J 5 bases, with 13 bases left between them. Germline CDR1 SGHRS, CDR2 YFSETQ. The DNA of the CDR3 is TGCGCCAGCAGCTGGAACCACGACAAAGATACGCAGTATTTT. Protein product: CASSWNHDKDTQYF.

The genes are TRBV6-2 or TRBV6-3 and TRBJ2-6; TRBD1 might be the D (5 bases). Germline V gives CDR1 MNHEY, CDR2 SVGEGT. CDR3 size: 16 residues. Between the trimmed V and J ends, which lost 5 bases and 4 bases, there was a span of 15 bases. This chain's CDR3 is CASSPLQGSGANVLTF. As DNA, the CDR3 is TGTGCCAGCAGTCCCCTTCAGGGCTCCGGGGCCAACGTCCTGACTTTC.

DNA of the CDR3: TGTGCCAGCAGTCCGCGGAGGAGCGGCGAGCAGTACTTC. Translation gives CASSPRRSGEQYF. The J gene is TRBJ2-7, the V gene TRBV6-5; weak D call: TRBD2 (5 bases). CDR3 length equals 13 residues. The ends were cut back, 5 bases at V and 6 bases at J, with 14 bases in the middle. Germline V gene data show CDR1 as MNHEY and CDR2 as SVGAGI.

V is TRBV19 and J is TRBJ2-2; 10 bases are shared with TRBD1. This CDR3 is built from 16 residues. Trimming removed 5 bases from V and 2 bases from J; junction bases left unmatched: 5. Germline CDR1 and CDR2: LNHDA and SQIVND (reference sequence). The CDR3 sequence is CASSPGDRGNTGELFF. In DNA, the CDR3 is TGTGCCAGTAGTCCCGGGGACAGGGGTAACACCGGGGAGCTGTTTTTT.

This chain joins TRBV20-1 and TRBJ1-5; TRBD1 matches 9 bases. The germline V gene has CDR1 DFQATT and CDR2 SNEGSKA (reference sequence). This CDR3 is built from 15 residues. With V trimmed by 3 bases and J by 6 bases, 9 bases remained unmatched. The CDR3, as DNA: TGCAGTGCTAGTCCGACAACAGGGGGCGGTCAGCCCCAGCATTTT. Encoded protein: CSASPTTGGGQPQHF.

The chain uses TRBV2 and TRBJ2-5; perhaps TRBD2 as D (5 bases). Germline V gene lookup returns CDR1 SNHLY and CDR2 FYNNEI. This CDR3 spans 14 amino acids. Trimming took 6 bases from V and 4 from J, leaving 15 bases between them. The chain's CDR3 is CASSQPGVGETQYF. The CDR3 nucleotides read TGTGCCAGCAGCCAACCCGGGGTTGGAGAGACCCAGTACTTC. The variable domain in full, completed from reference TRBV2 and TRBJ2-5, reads EPEVTQTPSHQVTQMGQEVILRCVPISNHLYFYWYRQILGQKVEFLVSFYNNEISEKSEIFDDQFSVERPDGSNFTLKIRSTKLEDSAMYFCASSQPGVGETQYFGPGTRLLVL.

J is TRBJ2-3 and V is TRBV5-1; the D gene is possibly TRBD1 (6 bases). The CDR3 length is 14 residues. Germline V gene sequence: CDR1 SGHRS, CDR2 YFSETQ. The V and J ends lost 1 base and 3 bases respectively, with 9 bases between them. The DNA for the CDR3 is TGCGCCAGCAGCTTGACAGGGAGTACAGATACGCAGTATTTT. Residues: CASSLTGSTDTQYF.

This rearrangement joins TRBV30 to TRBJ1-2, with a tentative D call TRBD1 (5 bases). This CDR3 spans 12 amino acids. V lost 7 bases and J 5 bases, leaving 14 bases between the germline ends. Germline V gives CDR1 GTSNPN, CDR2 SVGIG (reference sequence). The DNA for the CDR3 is TGTGCCTCGACAGAGGACGATTATGGCTACACCTTC. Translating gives CASTEDDYGYTF. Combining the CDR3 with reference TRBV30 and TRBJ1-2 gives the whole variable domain SQTIHQWPATLVQPVGSPLSLECTVEGTSNPNLYWYRQAAGRGLQLLFYSVGIGQISSEVPQNLSASRPQDRQFILSSKKLLLSDSGFYLCASTEDDYGYTFGSGTRLTVV.

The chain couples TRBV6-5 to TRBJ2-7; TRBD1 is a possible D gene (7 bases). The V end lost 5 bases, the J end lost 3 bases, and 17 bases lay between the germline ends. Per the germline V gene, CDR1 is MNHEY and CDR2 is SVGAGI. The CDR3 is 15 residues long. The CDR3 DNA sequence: TGTGCCAGCAGTCGACAGGGTAGCGGACTCTACGAGCAGTACTTC. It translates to CASSRQGSGLYEQYF.

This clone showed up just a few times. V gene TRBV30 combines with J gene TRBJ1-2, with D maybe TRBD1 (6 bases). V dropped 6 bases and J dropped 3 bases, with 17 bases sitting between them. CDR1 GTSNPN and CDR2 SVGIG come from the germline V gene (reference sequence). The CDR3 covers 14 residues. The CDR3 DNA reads TGTGCCTGTTCGCGGGGGCGCGGAGACTATGGCTACACCTTC. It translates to CACSRGRGDYGYTF. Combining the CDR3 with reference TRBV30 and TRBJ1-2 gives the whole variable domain SQTIHQWPATLVQPVGSPLSLECTVEGTSNPNLYWYRQAAGRGLQLLFYSVGIGQISSEVPQNLSASRPQDRQFILSSKKLLLSDSGFYLCACSRGRGDYGYTFGSGTRLTVV.

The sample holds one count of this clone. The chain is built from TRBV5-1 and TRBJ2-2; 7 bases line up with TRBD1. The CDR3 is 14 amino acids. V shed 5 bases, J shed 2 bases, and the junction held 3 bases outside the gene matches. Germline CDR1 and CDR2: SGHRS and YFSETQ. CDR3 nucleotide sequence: TGCGCCAGCAGAGGGGACAGTAACACCGGGGAGCTGTTTTTT. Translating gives CASRGDSNTGELFF.

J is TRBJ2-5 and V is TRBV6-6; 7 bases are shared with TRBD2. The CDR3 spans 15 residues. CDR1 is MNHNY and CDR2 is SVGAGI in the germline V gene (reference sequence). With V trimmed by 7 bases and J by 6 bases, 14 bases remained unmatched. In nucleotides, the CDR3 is TGTGCCAGCACCCCCGCCTGGGACTACAGGAAGACCCAGTACTTC. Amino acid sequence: CASTPAWDYRKTQYF.

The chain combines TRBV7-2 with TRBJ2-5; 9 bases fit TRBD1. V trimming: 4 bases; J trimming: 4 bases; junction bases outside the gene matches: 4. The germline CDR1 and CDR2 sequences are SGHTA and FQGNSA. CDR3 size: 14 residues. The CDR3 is CASSSAGQGETQYF. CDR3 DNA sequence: TGTGCCAGCAGCTCAGCGGGACAGGGAGAGACCCAGTACTTC. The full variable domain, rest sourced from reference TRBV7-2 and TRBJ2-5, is GAGVSQSPSNKVTEKGKDVELRCDPISGHTALYWYRQSLGQGLEFLIYFQGNSAPDKSGLPSDRFSAERTGGSVSTLTIQRTQQEDSAVYLCASSSAGQGETQYFGPGTRLLVL.

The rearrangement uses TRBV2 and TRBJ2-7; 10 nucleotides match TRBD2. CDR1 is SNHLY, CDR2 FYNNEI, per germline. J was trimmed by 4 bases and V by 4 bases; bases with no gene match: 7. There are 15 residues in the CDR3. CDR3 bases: TGTGCCAGCAGTGGCCTAGCGGGAGCGGTTTACGAGCAGTACTTC. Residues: CASSGLAGAVYEQYF.

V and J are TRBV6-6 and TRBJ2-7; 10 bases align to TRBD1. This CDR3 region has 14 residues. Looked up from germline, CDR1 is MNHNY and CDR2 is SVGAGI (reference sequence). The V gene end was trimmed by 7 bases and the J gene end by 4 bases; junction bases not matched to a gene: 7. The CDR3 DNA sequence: TGTGCCAGCACCCGGACAGGGGGAAGGTACGAGCAGTACTTC. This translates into CASTRTGGRYEQYF.

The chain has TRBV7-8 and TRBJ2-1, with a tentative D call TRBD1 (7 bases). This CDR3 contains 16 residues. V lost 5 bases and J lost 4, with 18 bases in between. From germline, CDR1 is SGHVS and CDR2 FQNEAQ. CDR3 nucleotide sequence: TGTGCCAGCAGCCCTTCCCCCAGGGGGAGGTACAATGAGCAGTTCTTC. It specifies CASSPSPRGRYNEQFF.

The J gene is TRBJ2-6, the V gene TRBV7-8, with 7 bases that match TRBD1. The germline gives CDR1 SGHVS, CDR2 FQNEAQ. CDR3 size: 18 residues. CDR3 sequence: CATRGEGGLLFGANVLTF. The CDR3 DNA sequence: TGTGCGACCAGAGGGGAAGGGGGCCTTCTCTTTGGGGCCAACGTCCTGACTTTC. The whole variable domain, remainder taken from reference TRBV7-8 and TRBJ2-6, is GAGVSQSPRYKVAKRGQDVALRCDPISGHVSLFWYQQALGQGPEFLTYFQNEAQLDKSGLPSDRFFAERPEGSVSTLKIQRTQQEDSAVYLCATRGEGGLLFGANVLTFGAGSRLTVL.

CDR3 in DNA: TGTGCCAGCAGCCAGCGGGGGGACATCTACGAGCAGTACTTC. This sequence encodes CASSQRGDIYEQYF. This chain uses TRBV7-2 with TRBJ2-7, with 9 nucleotides matching TRBD2. The CDR3 spans 14 residues. V lost 5 bases to trimming and J lost 3 bases; unmatched junction nucleotides: 5. The germline V gene has CDR1 SGHTA and CDR2 FQGNSA.

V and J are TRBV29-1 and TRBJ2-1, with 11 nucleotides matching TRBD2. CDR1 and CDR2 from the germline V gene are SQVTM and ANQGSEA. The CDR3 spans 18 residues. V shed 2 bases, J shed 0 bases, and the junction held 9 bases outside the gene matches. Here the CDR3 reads CSVELVAGGPTSYNEQFF. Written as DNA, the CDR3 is TGCAGCGTTGAATTGGTAGCGGGAGGGCCTACCTCCTACAATGAGCAGTTCTTC.

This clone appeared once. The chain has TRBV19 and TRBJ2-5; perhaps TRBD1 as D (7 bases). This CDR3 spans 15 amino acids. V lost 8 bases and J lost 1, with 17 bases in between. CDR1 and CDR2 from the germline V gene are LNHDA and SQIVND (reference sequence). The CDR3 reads CASARGRRSQETQYF. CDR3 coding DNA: TGTGCCAGTGCCAGGGGGAGGCGGAGCCAAGAGACCCAGTACTTC.

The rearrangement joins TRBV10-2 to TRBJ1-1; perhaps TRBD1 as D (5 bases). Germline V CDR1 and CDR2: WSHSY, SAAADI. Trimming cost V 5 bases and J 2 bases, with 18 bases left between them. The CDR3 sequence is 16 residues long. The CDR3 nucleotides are TGCGCCAGCAGTAGCCTGGACCCAGGGTACAACACTGAAGCTTTCTTT. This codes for CASSSLDPGYNTEAFF.

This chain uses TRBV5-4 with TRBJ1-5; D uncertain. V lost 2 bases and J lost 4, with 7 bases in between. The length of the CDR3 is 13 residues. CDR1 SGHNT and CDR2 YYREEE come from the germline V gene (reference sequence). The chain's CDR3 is CASSLYGNQPQHF. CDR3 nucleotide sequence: TGTGCCAGCAGCTTATACGGTAATCAGCCCCAGCATTTT.

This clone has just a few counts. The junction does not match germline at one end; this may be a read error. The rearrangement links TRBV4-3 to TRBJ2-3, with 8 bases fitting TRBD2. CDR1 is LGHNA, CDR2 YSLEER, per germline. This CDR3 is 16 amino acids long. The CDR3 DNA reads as TGCGCCAGCAGCCAAGCAACCACTAGCGGACCAGATACGCAGTGTTTT. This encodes CASSQATTSGPDTQCF.

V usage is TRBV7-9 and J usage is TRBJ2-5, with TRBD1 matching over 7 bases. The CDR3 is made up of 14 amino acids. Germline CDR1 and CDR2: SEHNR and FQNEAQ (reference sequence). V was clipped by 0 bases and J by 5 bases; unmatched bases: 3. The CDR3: CASSLAGGRETQYF. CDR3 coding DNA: TGTGCCAGCAGCTTAGCAGGGGGCAGGGAGACCCAGTACTTC.

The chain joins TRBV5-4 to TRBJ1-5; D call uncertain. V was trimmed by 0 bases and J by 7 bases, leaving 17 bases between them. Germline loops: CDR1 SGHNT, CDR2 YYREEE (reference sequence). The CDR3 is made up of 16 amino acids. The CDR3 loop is CASSLVGGPGKQPQHF. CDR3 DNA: TGTGCCAGCAGCTTGGTTGGAGGCCCCGGAAAACAGCCCCAGCATTTT.

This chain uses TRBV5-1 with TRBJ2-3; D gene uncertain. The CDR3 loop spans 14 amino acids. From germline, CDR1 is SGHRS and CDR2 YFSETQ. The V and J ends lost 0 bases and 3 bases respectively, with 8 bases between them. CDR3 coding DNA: TGCGCCAGCAGCTTGGCCCACTTGACAGATACGCAGTATTTT. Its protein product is CASSLAHLTDTQYF.

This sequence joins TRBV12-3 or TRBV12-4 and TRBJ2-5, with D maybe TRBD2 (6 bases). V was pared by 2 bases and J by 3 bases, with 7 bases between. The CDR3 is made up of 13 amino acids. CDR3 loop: CASSLTSKETQYF. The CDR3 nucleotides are TGTGCCAGCAGTTTAACTAGCAAAGAGACCCAGTACTTC.

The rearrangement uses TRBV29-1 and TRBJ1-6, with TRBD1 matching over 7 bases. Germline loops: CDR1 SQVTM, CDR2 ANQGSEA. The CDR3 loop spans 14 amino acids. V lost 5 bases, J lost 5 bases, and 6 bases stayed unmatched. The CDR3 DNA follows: TGCAGCGTTAGAGAGGGGGCGCATAATTCACCCCTCCACTTT. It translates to CSVREGAHNSPLHF. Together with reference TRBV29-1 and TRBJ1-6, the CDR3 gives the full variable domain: SAVISQKPSRDICQRGTSLTIQCQVDSQVTMMFWYRQQPGQSLTLIATANQGSEATYESGFVIDKFPISRPNLTFSTLTVSNMSPEDSSIYLCSVREGAHNSPLHFGNGTRLTVT.